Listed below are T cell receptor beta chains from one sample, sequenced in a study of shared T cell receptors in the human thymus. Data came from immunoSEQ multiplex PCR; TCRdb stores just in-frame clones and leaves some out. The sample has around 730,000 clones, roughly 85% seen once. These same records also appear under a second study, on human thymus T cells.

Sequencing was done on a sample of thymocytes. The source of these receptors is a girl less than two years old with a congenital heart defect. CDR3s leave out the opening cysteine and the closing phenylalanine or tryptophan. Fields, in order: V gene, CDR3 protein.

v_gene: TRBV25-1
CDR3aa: ASSENRTGIPYEQY

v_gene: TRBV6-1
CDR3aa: ASSGRYSGGKIHEQF

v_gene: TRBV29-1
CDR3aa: SVRIGGAYEQY

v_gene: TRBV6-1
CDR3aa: ASSENIPSPWDREVYGYT

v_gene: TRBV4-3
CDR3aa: ASSQSFGDRHFDCDYGYT

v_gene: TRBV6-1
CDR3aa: ASSEIHRAPNNEQF

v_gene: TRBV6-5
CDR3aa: ASSRTGTAELF

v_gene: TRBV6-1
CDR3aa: ASPPSGDSYGHT

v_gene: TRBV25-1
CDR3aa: ASSDRACEQY

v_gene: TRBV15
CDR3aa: ATSRGIGRQVVGGGEKLF

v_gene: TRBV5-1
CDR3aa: ASSGPVRGTVYEQY

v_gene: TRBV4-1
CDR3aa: ASSQSLHRGSGGLRSLYEQY

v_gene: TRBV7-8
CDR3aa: ASSLVRSGITSGNTIY

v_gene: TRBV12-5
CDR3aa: ASGLGAIHMNTEAF

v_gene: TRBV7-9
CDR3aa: ASSFGQKNIQY

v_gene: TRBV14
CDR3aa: ASSQDIGRGEDREYGYT

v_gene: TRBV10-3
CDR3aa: AISEKGQGAVTNEKLF

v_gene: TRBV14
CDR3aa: ASSRTTINTDTQY

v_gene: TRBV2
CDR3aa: ASTYDPDSKSPSYRGNSIY

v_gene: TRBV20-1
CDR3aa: SWGGYYGYT